This T cell receptor (beta chain) stems from a study of cytomegalovirus exposure and HLA in healthy donors. Study at large: According to later analysis, the same platform produced the 120 validation and 666 first-cohort repertoires.

V dropped 1 base and J dropped 0 bases, with 10 bases sitting between them. This CDR3 spans 16 amino acids. Per germline, CDR1 SGHAT and CDR2 FQNNGV. A roughly 130-subject validation cohort, separate from the roughly 670-subject first cohort, supplied the donors. TCRdb's table, derived via immunoSEQ multiplex PCR, lists solely in-frame clones and lacks some. This sample carries tens of thousands of clones, roughly 92% of them seen once, and the ten largest clones take around 1.1%. The sequence was obtained from a woman aged 25 to 39 in good health and CMV-seropositive. The chain uses TRBV11-2 and TRBJ2-1; D gene unclear. The specimen was PBMCs. The CDR3 spells CASSLVGSSSYNEQFF. Written as DNA, the CDR3 is TGTGCCAGCAGCTTAGTGGGCAGTAGCTCCTACAATGAGCAGTTCTTC.